Below are 21 T cell receptor beta chains sequenced from a single sample in a study of neurological immune-mediated disorders. TCRdb processed the 5' RACE reads anew with MiXCR; each CDR3 protein has one entry. The sample has about 50,000 distinct CDR3 sequences, under 3.5% seen once. The sample taken for sequencing was PBMCs. The receptors here all came from a woman aged 50 to 60 with multiple sclerosis.

There are many counts of this clonotype. This rearrangement joins TRBV12-3 or TRBV12-4 to TRBJ2-6, with no clear D. V lost 6 bases and J 0 bases, leaving 9 bases between the germline ends. The CDR3 length is 15 residues. The CDR3 region has the DNA TGTGCCAGCAGCCTGTTCAGCTCTGGGGCCAACGTCCTGACTTTC. Translation: CASSLFSSGANVLTF.

This clonotype was detected many times. This chain links TRBV20-1 with TRBJ2-3, with 8 bases aligning to TRBD1. With V trimmed by 3 bases and J by 1 base, 3 bases remained unmatched. Germline V gene lookup returns CDR1 DFQATT and CDR2 SNEGSKA (reference sequence). This CDR3 has 14 amino acids. The CDR3 DNA reads as TGCAGTGCTAGCCCGACAGGGGGCACAGATACGCAGTATTTT. Translated, it gives CSASPTGGTDTQYF.

At least ten counts were recorded for this clonotype. V usage is TRBV5-5 and J usage is TRBJ1-6; 9 positions agree with TRBD1. V dropped 2 bases and J dropped 3; count of bases not matched to a gene: 9. The V gene's germline CDR1 is SGHKS and CDR2 YYEKEE (reference sequence). The CDR3 totals 18 residues. The CDR3 DNA reads TGTGCCAGCAGCTTCCGCGCCACAGGGGGCAACTATAATTCACCCCTCCACTTT. Translated: CASSFRATGGNYNSPLHF.

In its sample, this clonotype was seen many times. The genes are TRBV7-9 and TRBJ2-7; 9 bases match TRBD2. The germline CDR1 and CDR2 sequences are SEHNR and FQNEAQ (reference sequence). V lost 5 bases, J lost 0 bases, and 5 bases stayed unmatched. The CDR3 totals 15 residues. The CDR3 reads CASSPSGTSSYEQYF. The CDR3 region has the DNA TGTGCCAGCAGCCCTAGCGGGACAAGCTCCTACGAGCAGTACTTC.

This clonotype showed up many times. The genes are TRBV5-1 and TRBJ2-7, with D maybe TRBD1 (6 bases). The V end was cut by 4 bases, the J end by 5 bases, with 16 bases between. Germline CDR1 is SGHRS and CDR2 is YFSETQ. The CDR3 runs 14 residues. In nucleotides, the CDR3 is TGCGCCAGCAGCCTAAACAGGGAATTCAACGAGCAGTACTTC. It codes for CASSLNREFNEQYF.

Ten or more counts support this clonotype. The rearrangement uses TRBV20-1 and TRBJ1-2; the D gene is possibly TRBD1 (5 bases). Trimming took off 7 bases at V and 8 bases at J, with 11 bases between the two ends. Germline CDR1 DFQATT, CDR2 SNEGSKA (reference sequence). CDR3 length: 10 amino acids. CDR3 DNA: TGCAGTGTTTCGACAGACGGCTACACCTTC. It encodes CSVSTDGYTF.

This clonotype has at least ten counts. The chain employs TRBV29-1 and TRBJ2-3, with 11 bases that match TRBD2. Per germline, CDR1 SQVTM and CDR2 ANQGSEA. V dropped 6 bases and J dropped 0; count of bases not matched to a gene: 5. There are 15 residues in the CDR3. CDR3 DNA sequence: TGCAGCGTCACCGGGACTAGCGGTAGCACAGATACGCAGTATTTT. This encodes CSVTGTSGSTDTQYF.

This clonotype was seen repeatedly, ten times or more. The V gene is TRBV5-1, the J gene TRBJ2-7, with 7 bases identical to TRBD2. CDR3 length equals 17 residues. After removal of 0 bases from V and 3 bases from J, the junction contained 12 bases not matched to a gene. Germline V CDR1 and CDR2: SGHRS, YFSETQ. The CDR3 loop reads CASSLEGIGRDHYEQYV. The CDR3 DNA is TGCGCCAGCAGCTTGGAGGGGATTGGGAGGGACCACTACGAGCAGTACGTC.

Many counts were recorded for this clonotype. The chain recombines TRBV10-3 with TRBJ1-1, with a weak D call TRBD1 (5 bases). The ends were cut back, 4 bases at V and 2 bases at J, with 14 bases in the middle. The CDR3 is made up of 15 amino acids. Germline V lookup: CDR1 ENHRY, CDR2 SYGVKD. Here the CDR3 reads CAISVGQGLNTEAFF. Written as DNA, the CDR3 is TGTGCCATCAGTGTCGGGCAGGGCCTAAACACTGAAGCTTTCTTT.

The sample holds a few counts of this clonotype. The chain couples TRBV20-1 to TRBJ1-1, with TRBD1 matching 8 bases. CDR1 DFQATT and CDR2 SNEGSKA come from the germline V gene (reference sequence). J was trimmed by 0 bases and V by 4 bases; bases with no gene match: 10. The CDR3 contains 16 residues. Written as DNA, the CDR3 is TGCAGTGCTACGATACAGGGGGGTTTTGTGAACACTGAAGCTTTCTTT. Its translation is CSATIQGGFVNTEAFF.

This clonotype appeared many times. The chain employs TRBV20-1 and TRBJ2-7, with D possibly TRBD1 on 5 matching bases. Trimming cost V 0 bases and J 5 bases, with 14 bases left between them. CDR3 length: 14 amino acids. The germline gives CDR1 DFQATT, CDR2 SNEGSKA (reference sequence). Here the CDR3 reads CSARDRQGPHEQYF. The DNA of the CDR3 is TGCAGTGCTAGAGATCGCCAGGGCCCCCACGAGCAGTACTTC.

This clonotype occurred many times. The J gene is TRBJ2-5, the V gene TRBV6-6, with a possible D match to TRBD1 (5 bases). In germline, CDR1 is MNHNY, CDR2 SVGAGI (reference sequence). V lost 10 bases and J 4 bases, leaving 13 bases between the germline ends. This CDR3 has 12 amino acids. This chain's CDR3 is CATLGQGETQYF. In DNA form, the CDR3 reads TGTGCCACCCTTGGGCAGGGAGAGACCCAGTACTTC.

There are many counts of this clonotype. The V call is TRBV6-6, the J call TRBJ1-2, with D perhaps matching TRBD1 (5 bases). The CDR3 has 13 amino acids. V lost 0 bases and J 5 bases, leaving 7 bases between the germline ends. Germline loops: CDR1 MNHNY, CDR2 SVGAGI (reference sequence). The CDR3 DNA is TGTGCCAGCAGTTACTCGGGGCTGTATGGCTACACCTTC. It is translated as CASSYSGLYGYTF.

The chain links TRBV4-3 to TRBJ2-3, with D tentatively TRBD2 (6 bases). V was trimmed by 0 bases and J by 0 bases, leaving 13 bases between them. Germline-derived CDR1 and CDR2 are LGHNA and YSLEER. This CDR3 is 17 amino acids long. The CDR3 DNA sequence: TGCGCCAGCAGCCAAGATCCATTGGGGACTAGCACAGATACGCAGTATTTT. It translates to CASSQDPLGTSTDTQYF.

Note on this clonotype: Sequence at one end of the junction differs from germline and may be a read error. The genes are TRBV5-6 and TRBJ1-6; D remains ambiguous. CDR1 is SGHDT and CDR2 is YYEEEE in the germline V gene. There are 13 residues in the CDR3. The CDR3 DNA reads TGTGCCAGCAGCTTGGCTGGTGTGTCAACCCTCAACTTT. Translated: CASSLAGVSTLNF. Full variable domain (outside the CDR3, taken from reference TRBV5-6 and TRBJ1-6): DAGVTQSPTHLIKTRGQQVTLRCSPKSGHDTVSWYQQALGQGPQFIFQYYEEEERQRGNFPDRFSGHQFPNYSSELNVNALLLGDSALYLCASSLAGVSTLNFGNGTRLTVT.

This clonotype has at least ten counts. J is TRBJ2-2 and V is TRBV5-1; 9 nucleotides line up with TRBD1. The CDR3 has 16 amino acids. Germline loops: CDR1 SGHRS, CDR2 YFSETQ. V was clipped by 4 bases and J by 4 bases; unmatched bases: 8. The CDR3 loop is CASSVNPGQGTGELFF. CDR3 DNA: TGCGCCAGCAGCGTAAATCCGGGACAGGGCACCGGGGAGCTGTTTTTT.

This clonotype was seen many times. The chain uses TRBV20-1 and TRBJ2-1; 7 bases align to TRBD2. CDR1 is DFQATT, CDR2 SNEGSKA, per germline (reference sequence). The CDR3 runs to 16 residues. V was clipped by 0 bases and J by 4 bases; unmatched bases: 9. CDR3 nucleotides: TGCAGTGCTAGAGATCTGGCTAGCGGAGGATACAATGAGCAGTTCTTC. This gives the protein CSARDLASGGYNEQFF.

This clonotype was detected ten times or more. The chain's CDR3 is CASSYQRGFQETQYF. CDR3 bases: TGTGCCAGCAGTTACCAGCGGGGATTTCAAGAGACCCAGTACTTC. V and J are TRBV6-6 and TRBJ2-5, with TRBD2 identical over 7 bases. The germline V gene has CDR1 MNHNY and CDR2 SVGAGI (reference sequence). V was clipped by 2 bases and J by 2 bases; unmatched bases: 5. The length of the CDR3 is 15 residues.

This clonotype was observed many times. The chain recombines TRBV7-9 with TRBJ2-7; D may be TRBD1 or TRBD2 (5 bases each). This CDR3 spans 13 amino acids. V was trimmed by 3 bases and J by 4 bases, leaving 10 bases between them. CDR1 is SEHNR and CDR2 is FQNEAQ in the germline V gene (reference sequence). In DNA, the CDR3 is TGTGCCAGCAGCTTCGGGGCTGATTACGAGCAGTACGTC. Protein product: CASSFGADYEQYV.

Many counts were recorded for this clonotype. The J gene is TRBJ2-5, the V gene TRBV15, with TRBD2 identical over 7 bases. V trimming: 0 bases; J trimming: 0 bases; junction bases outside the gene matches: 1. This CDR3 has 15 amino acids. From germline, CDR1 is LNHNV and CDR2 YYDKDF (reference sequence). The CDR3 sequence is CATSRDSGYQETQYF. CDR3 bases: TGTGCCACCAGCAGAGATAGCGGGTACCAAGAGACCCAGTACTTC.

This clonotype was observed many times. This chain uses TRBV7-2 with TRBJ2-5; D assignment may be TRBD1 or TRBD2 (5 bases each). The V gene lost 4 bases and the J gene lost 5 bases, with 14 bases spanning the gap. The CDR3 spans 14 residues. The germline V gene has CDR1 SGHTA and CDR2 FQGNSA. CDR3 region: CASSSRQGDETQYF. The CDR3 DNA reads as TGTGCCAGCAGCTCGAGGCAGGGAGACGAGACCCAGTACTTC.